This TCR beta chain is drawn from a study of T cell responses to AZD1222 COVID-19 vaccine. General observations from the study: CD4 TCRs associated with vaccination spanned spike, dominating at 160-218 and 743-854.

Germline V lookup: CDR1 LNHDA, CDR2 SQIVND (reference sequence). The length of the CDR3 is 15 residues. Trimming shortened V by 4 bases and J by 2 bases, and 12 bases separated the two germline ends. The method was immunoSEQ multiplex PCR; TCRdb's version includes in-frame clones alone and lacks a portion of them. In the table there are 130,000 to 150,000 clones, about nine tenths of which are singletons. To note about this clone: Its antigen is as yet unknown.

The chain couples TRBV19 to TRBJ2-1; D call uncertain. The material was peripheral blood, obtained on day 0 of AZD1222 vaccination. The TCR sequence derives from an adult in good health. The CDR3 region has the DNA TGTGCCAGTAGTAGAGGATCGGGCACCTACAATGAGCAGTTCTTC. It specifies CASSRGSGTYNEQFF. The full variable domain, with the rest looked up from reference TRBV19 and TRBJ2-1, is DGGITQSPKYLFRKEGQNVTLSCEQNLNHDAMYWYRQDPGQGLRLIYYSQIVNDFQKGDIAEGYSVSREKKESFPLTVTSAQKNPTAFYLCASSRGSGTYNEQFFGPGTRLTVL.